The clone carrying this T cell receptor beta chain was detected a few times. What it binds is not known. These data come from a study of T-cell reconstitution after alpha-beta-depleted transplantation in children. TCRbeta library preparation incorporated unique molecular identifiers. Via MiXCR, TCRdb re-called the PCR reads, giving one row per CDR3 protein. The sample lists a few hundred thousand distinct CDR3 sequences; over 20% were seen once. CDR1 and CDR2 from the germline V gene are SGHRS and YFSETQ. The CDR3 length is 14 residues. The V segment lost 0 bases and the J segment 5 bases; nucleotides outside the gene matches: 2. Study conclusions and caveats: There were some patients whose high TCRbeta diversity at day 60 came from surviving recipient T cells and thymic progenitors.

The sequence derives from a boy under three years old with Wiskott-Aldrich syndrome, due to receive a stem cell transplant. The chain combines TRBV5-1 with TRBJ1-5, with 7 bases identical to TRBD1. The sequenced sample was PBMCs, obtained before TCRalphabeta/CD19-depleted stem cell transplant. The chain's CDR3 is CASSLATGYQPQHF. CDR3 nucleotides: TGCGCCAGCAGCTTGGCGACAGGGTATCAGCCCCAGCATTTT.